This T cell receptor beta chain was obtained from a study of control samples from healthy donors and cancer patients. The CDR3 covers 13 residues. Germline-derived CDR1 and CDR2 are KGHDR and SFDVKD. V gave up 2 bases and J gave up 15 bases, with 17 bases separating them. This clone was observed a single time. Measured with immunoSEQ multiplex PCR; TCRdb has only the in-frame clones, and not every one. This sample has approximately 170,000 clones; 90% occur once, and the top ten carry approximately 1.5%. The clonotype was recovered from a woman between 45 and 65 years old in good health. The chain couples TRBV24-1 to TRBJ2-3; no firm D call. Sequencing was carried out using blood. In nucleotides, the CDR3 is TGTGCCACCAGTGATTCCCGAGGAGATATAGTCTATTTT. Translation: CATSDSRGDIVYF.